This is a list of T cell receptor beta chains from one sample in a study of shared T cell receptors in the human thymus. This table comes from immunoSEQ multiplex PCR, and its TCRdb copy is limited to in-frame clones, with some not included. The table has fewer than 700,000 clones, around 89% seen once; the top ten hold approximately 0.011%. This sample also belongs to another study, concerning human thymus T cells.

The sequencing input was thymocytes. These receptors all stem from a boy in the first two years of life with a congenital heart defect. Each CDR3 is given with its conserved first and last residue. The D gene is left open where the match is weak. Size values are once, few and many counts, or a class for expanded clones, and some rows have none.

d_gene: TRBD1
j_gene: TRBJ1-4
v_gene: TRBV7-6
abundance: few
CDR3aa: CASSLSGEQGMFF
CDR3nt: TGTGCCAGCAGCTTAAGTGGGGAACAGGGGATGTTTTTT

d_gene: TRBD1
j_gene: TRBJ2-7
v_gene: TRBV12-5
abundance: -
CDR3aa: CASGKGYRDRGNYEQYF
CDR3nt: TGTGCTAGTGGGAAAGGTTACCGGGACAGGGGAAACTACGAGCAGTACTTC

d_gene: TRBD1
j_gene: TRBJ2-3
v_gene: TRBV15
abundance: -
CDR3aa: CATSGRFPGQTQYF
CDR3nt: TGTGCCACCAGCGGACGTTTTCCGGGACAGACGCAGTATTTT

d_gene: -
j_gene: TRBJ2-1
v_gene: TRBV2
abundance: -
CDR3aa: CASSEFEGGGEQFF
CDR3nt: TGTGCCAGCAGTGAATTCGAGGGCGGAGGAGAGCAGTTCTTC

d_gene: TRBD2
j_gene: TRBJ2-7
v_gene: TRBV5-8
abundance: -
CDR3aa: CASSGTSGRYEQYF
CDR3nt: TGTGCCAGCAGCGGGACTAGCGGGAGGTACGAGCAGTACTTC

d_gene: TRBD2
j_gene: TRBJ2-5
v_gene: TRBV28
abundance: -
CDR3aa: CASSSLGGGQETQYF
CDR3nt: TGTGCCAGCAGTTCCCTCGGGGGGGGGCAAGAGACCCAGTACTTC

d_gene: TRBD2
j_gene: TRBJ2-1
v_gene: TRBV30
abundance: -
CDR3aa: CAWSVHFGRGPYNEQFF
CDR3nt: TGTGCCTGGAGTGTCCACTTCGGGAGGGGCCCCTACAATGAGCAGTTCTTC

d_gene: -
j_gene: TRBJ2-3
v_gene: TRBV28
abundance: -
CDR3aa: CASSSLSLPGHPLVGGTDTQYF
CDR3nt: TGTGCCAGCAGTTCTCTCTCCCTACCGGGACACCCACTAGTGGGGGGCACAGATACGCAGTATTTT

d_gene: -
j_gene: TRBJ2-6
v_gene: TRBV4-3
abundance: -
CDR3aa: CASSQDSPNKHGQSGANVLTF
CDR3nt: TGCGCCAGCAGCCAAGATTCACCGAATAAGCACGGACAGTCTGGGGCCAACGTCCTGACTTTC

d_gene: -
j_gene: TRBJ2-1
v_gene: TRBV28
abundance: few
CDR3aa: CASSLQYRDSRLNEQFF
CDR3nt: TGTGCCAGCAGTTTACAATACCGGGACTCAAGACTCAATGAGCAGTTCTTC

d_gene: TRBD1
j_gene: TRBJ1-1
v_gene: TRBV18
abundance: -
CDR3aa: CASSPYGTGLNTEAFF
CDR3nt: TGTGCCAGCTCACCATATGGGACAGGGTTGAACACTGAAGCTTTCTTT

d_gene: TRBD2
j_gene: TRBJ2-7
v_gene: TRBV27
abundance: -
CDR3aa: CASGVRLARAYEQYF
CDR3nt: TGTGCCAGCGGCGTACGACTAGCGAGGGCCTACGAGCAGTACTTC

d_gene: TRBD1
j_gene: TRBJ2-7
v_gene: TRBV15
abundance: -
CDR3aa: CATSRGDRVPYEQYF
CDR3nt: TGTGCCACCAGCAGGGGGGACAGGGTTCCCTACGAGCAGTACTTC

d_gene: TRBD1
j_gene: TRBJ1-1
v_gene: TRBV25-1
abundance: -
CDR3aa: CASGSPGQGAEAFF
CDR3nt: TGTGCCAGCGGGTCGCCGGGACAGGGGGCTGAAGCTTTCTTT

d_gene: TRBD2
j_gene: TRBJ2-1
v_gene: TRBV14
abundance: -
CDR3aa: CASSQDSADTSTSGASYNEQFF
CDR3nt: TGTGCCAGCAGCCAAGATTCCGCGGACACATCGACTAGCGGGGCCTCCTACAATGAGCAGTTCTTC

d_gene: TRBD1
j_gene: TRBJ1-5
v_gene: TRBV27
abundance: -
CDR3aa: CASSSARTPGQGYNQPQHF
CDR3nt: TGTGCCAGCAGCTCAGCACGGACGCCGGGACAGGGGTACAATCAGCCCCAGCATTTT

d_gene: -
j_gene: TRBJ2-7
v_gene: TRBV12-2
abundance: -
CDR3aa: CASRLEAFLPRRMRPYEQYF
CDR3nt: TGTGCAAGTCGCTTAGAGGCCTTCCTGCCCCGGCGGATGAGACCCTACGAGCAGTACTTC

d_gene: -
j_gene: TRBJ2-5
v_gene: TRBV28
abundance: -
CDR3aa: CASRNRVVGETQYF
CDR3nt: TGTGCCAGCAGGAACAGGGTAGTGGGGGAGACCCAGTACTTC

d_gene: TRBD2
j_gene: TRBJ2-1
v_gene: TRBV5-1
abundance: -
CDR3aa: CASSLTGTSVYNEQFF
CDR3nt: TGCGCCAGCAGCTTGACCGGCACTAGCGTCTACAATGAGCAGTTCTTC

d_gene: TRBD1
j_gene: TRBJ1-4
v_gene: TRBV19
abundance: -
CDR3aa: CASSIDRGTGSFNEKLFF
CDR3nt: TGTGCCAGTAGTATAGACAGGGGGACTGGGTCCTTTAATGAAAAACTGTTTTTT

d_gene: TRBD1
j_gene: TRBJ2-1
v_gene: TRBV5-1
abundance: -
CDR3aa: CASSLPWDRNNEQFF
CDR3nt: TGCGCCAGCAGCCTTCCGTGGGACAGGAACAATGAGCAGTTCTTC

d_gene: -
j_gene: TRBJ2-1
v_gene: TRBV4-3
abundance: few
CDR3aa: CASSQARLDSGVNEQFF
CDR3nt: TGCGCCAGCAGCCAAGCCCGGTTGGATAGCGGCGTCAATGAGCAGTTCTTC

d_gene: TRBD2
j_gene: TRBJ2-3
v_gene: TRBV7-2
abundance: -
CDR3aa: CASSSQRGGGTDTQYF
CDR3nt: TGTGCCAGCAGCTCCCAGCGGGGCGGAGGTACAGATACGCAGTATTTT

d_gene: -
j_gene: TRBJ1-4
v_gene: TRBV7-9
abundance: -
CDR3aa: CASSRGIGAGGEEKLFF
CDR3nt: TGTGCCAGCAGCCGAGGGATAGGGGCCGGGGGGGAGGAAAAACTGTTTTTT

d_gene: TRBD2
j_gene: TRBJ2-1
v_gene: TRBV29-1
abundance: -
CDR3aa: CSVEWLAGGGVYNEQFF
CDR3nt: TGCAGCGTTGAGTGGCTAGCGGGAGGAGGGGTATACAATGAGCAGTTCTTC

d_gene: TRBD2
j_gene: TRBJ2-2
v_gene: TRBV4-2
abundance: -
CDR3aa: CASSPGLAGEGTGELFF
CDR3nt: TGTGCCAGCAGCCCAGGACTAGCGGGAGAGGGGACCGGGGAGCTGTTTTTT

d_gene: TRBD2
j_gene: TRBJ2-1
v_gene: TRBV10-1
abundance: -
CDR3aa: CASSMTSGGVYNEQFF
CDR3nt: TGCGCCAGCAGCATGACTAGCGGGGGAGTCTACAATGAGCAGTTCTTC

d_gene: TRBD2
j_gene: TRBJ2-7
v_gene: TRBV6-1
abundance: few
CDR3aa: CASSLTSGKGYEQYF
CDR3nt: TGTGCCAGCAGCTTGACTAGCGGGAAAGGGTACGAGCAGTACTTC